This T cell receptor beta chain was documented in a study of blood T cell repertoires in COVID-19. Study at large: Samples representing acute and convalescent COVID-19 were sourced from the United States, Italy and Spain. PBMCs, B-cell-depleted T cells, or T cells provided the cDNA or gDNA that made up the material.

As processed by the authors: Scientists estimated how many nucleated cells there were by amplifying reference gene primers. Repertoires were generated with immunoSEQ multiplex PCR, while TCRdb's copy carries only in-frame clones and drops some. The V and J calls and clone size come from that table; D and trimming were worked out from the DNA. The sample lists around 150,000 clones; 65% to 85% were seen once. Germline lookup yields CDR1 MNHNY and CDR2 SVGAGI (reference sequence). V was cut by 2 bases and J by 4 bases, with 8 bases left in between. CDR3 length: 13 amino acids. Followed longitudinally, the Seattle patients had been enrolled during active infection.

This clonotype was sampled from a man aged 25-45 years with COVID-19, enrolled during active disease. The genes are TRBV6-6 and TRBJ1-1, with a weak D call TRBD1 (5 bases). The sequenced sample was peripheral blood. The DNA for the CDR3 is TGTGCCAGCAGTTACCGGGGGGGCACTGAAGCTTTCTTT. Translated, it gives CASSYRGGTEAFF.